This T cell receptor beta chain appears in the sequencing data of a study of blood T cell repertoires in COVID-19. About the study: The cDNA or gDNA used as material had been derived from T cells, B-cell-depleted T cells, or PBMCs.

CDR3 length: 15 residues. V dropped 1 base and J dropped 10; count of bases not matched to a gene: 6. Germline assignment: CDR1 SGHRS and CDR2 YFSETQ. Recruited during active infection, patients (from Seattle) were subsequently followed longitudinally. In the source study's methods: Amplification of reference gene primers was used by the study to estimate nucleated cell counts. Profiled with immunoSEQ multiplex PCR; TCRdb holds only in-frame clones, not every one. V, J and clone size are taken as reported in that table, and D and trimming were inferred from the DNA itself. The table records 200,000 to 250,000 clones, approximately 85% of them present only once.

The chain carries TRBV5-1 and TRBJ1-6, with TRBD1 matching over 9 bases. This sequence originates from a woman at least 80 years old with COVID-19, enrolled during active disease. Sequencing was done on a sample of peripheral blood. The CDR3 region has the DNA TGCGCCAGCAGCTTGTCGGGACAGGGAAGATCACCCCTCCACTTT. Translating gives CASSLSGQGRSPLHF.